The 25 T cell receptor beta chains listed next were all sequenced from one sample in a study of neurological immune-mediated disorders. MiXCR, run by TCRdb on the 5' RACE reads, gives a single entry per CDR3 protein. The data hold tens of thousands of distinct CDR3 sequences, with about 3.8% observed a single time. The specimen was CD4+ T cells from blood. The receptors stem from a woman aged 40 to 50 in good health.

At least ten counts were recorded for this clonotype. The chain combines TRBV5-1 with TRBJ2-2, with D tentatively TRBD2 (5 bases). V was trimmed by 5 bases and J by 1 base, leaving 9 bases between them. This CDR3 comprises 14 residues. Germline CDR1 and CDR2: SGHRS and YFSETQ. The CDR3 is CASSSVGNTGELFF. CDR3 coding DNA: TGCGCCAGCAGTAGCGTTGGGAACACCGGGGAGCTGTTTTTT.

This clonotype was picked up many times. This chain links TRBV18 with TRBJ2-6; 9 nucleotides align to TRBD1. The V gene's germline CDR1 is KGHSH and CDR2 LQKENI. The V and J ends lost 5 bases and 6 bases, in that order; junction bases with no gene match: 5. This CDR3 contains 15 residues. CDR3 nucleotide sequence: TGTGCCAGCTCATATGGACAGGGGATGGCCAACGTCCTGACTTTC. Translated: CASSYGQGMANVLTF.

This clonotype was detected ten times or more. The chain carries TRBV12-3 or TRBV12-4 and TRBJ2-2; 10 nucleotides align to TRBD2. There are 19 residues in the CDR3. The V and J ends lost 5 bases and 2 bases, in that order; junction bases with no gene match: 14. DNA for the CDR3: TGTGCCAGCAGTCGTTGGAGCACCACTAGCGGGATTAACACCGGGGAGCTGTTTTTT. Translated, it gives CASSRWSTTSGINTGELFF.

This clonotype appeared many times. The CDR3 DNA is TGTGCCAGCAGTTTACGGTGGAGGGGACGGGCGGGGGCCAACGTCCTGACTTTC. It is translated as CASSLRWRGRAGANVLTF. The chain links TRBV12-3 or TRBV12-4 to TRBJ2-6, with D possibly matching TRBD2 (6 bases). The CDR3 runs 18 residues. V shed 2 bases and J shed 4 bases, with 18 bases lying between them.

This clonotype appeared a few times. V is TRBV27 and J is TRBJ2-5; 11 bases are a match to TRBD2. The CDR3 contains 15 residues. With V trimmed by 6 bases and J by 9 bases, 12 bases remained unmatched. The germline CDR1 and CDR2 sequences are MNHEY and SMNVEV (reference sequence). The CDR3 DNA reads TGTGCCAGCAGCCCGGCGACTAGCGGGGCCGGGGCCCAGTACTTC. Protein product: CASSPATSGAGAQYF.

There are many counts of this clonotype. V and J are TRBV20-1 and TRBJ2-4; D not certain. Deletions cut 6 bases from V and 0 bases from J, with 15 bases between. CDR1 is DFQATT, CDR2 SNEGSKA, per germline (reference sequence). This CDR3 spans 15 amino acids. The CDR3 DNA is TGCAGTGCCATGGACGGAGACCTAGCCAAAAACATTCAGTACTTC. Translation: CSAMDGDLAKNIQYF.

This clonotype occurred many times. The chain is built from TRBV11-3 and TRBJ1-1; D gene uncertain. In germline, CDR1 is SGHNT, CDR2 YENEEA. Trimming took 1 base from V and 4 from J, leaving 16 bases between them. The CDR3 is made up of 16 amino acids. CDR3 loop: CASSLGKADEGTEAFF. CDR3 nucleotides: TGTGCCAGCAGCTTAGGCAAGGCCGACGAAGGCACTGAAGCTTTCTTT.

This clonotype showed up many times. The chain employs TRBV11-3 and TRBJ1-1; tentatively, D is TRBD1 (5 bases). Germline V gene data show CDR1 as SGHNT and CDR2 as YENEEA. V gave up 5 bases and J gave up 1 base, with 11 bases separating them. The CDR3 consists of 14 residues. CDR3 nucleotide sequence: TGTGCCAGCAGCCTGGGGGGGGAGAACACTGAAGCTTTCTTT. Its translation: CASSLGGENTEAFF.

This clonotype appeared many times. The genes are TRBV20-1 and TRBJ2-1; 10 nucleotides line up with TRBD2. CDR3 size: 16 residues. J lost 6 bases, V lost 0 bases, and 8 bases had no gene match. The germline V gene encodes CDR1 DFQATT and CDR2 SNEGSKA (reference sequence). CDR3 loop: CSARDRSASGGNEQFF. For the CDR3, the DNA is TGCAGTGCTAGAGATCGGTCGGCTAGCGGGGGCAATGAGCAGTTCTTC.

The chain combines TRBV12-3 or TRBV12-4 with TRBJ2-3; 8 bases map to TRBD2. V lost 5 bases and J lost 3; bases outside the gene matches: 10. The CDR3 contains 16 residues. The DNA for the CDR3 is TGTGCCAGCAGTCCCTCGGGTATAGCGGGGACAGATACGCAGTATTTT. Its protein product is CASSPSGIAGTDTQYF.

Many counts were recorded for this clonotype. Here the CDR3 reads CASSEPTVTDTQYF. The CDR3 DNA reads TGTGCCAGCAGTGAACCCACCGTTACAGATACGCAGTATTTT. The V gene is TRBV25-1, the J gene TRBJ2-3; D gene unclear. Trimming took 2 bases from V and 3 from J, leaving 9 bases between them. The CDR3 is made up of 14 amino acids. CDR1 and CDR2 from the germline V gene are MGHDK and SYGVNS.

This clonotype was counted at least ten times. V and J are TRBV10-3 and TRBJ1-1; D remains ambiguous. Germline V CDR1 and CDR2: ENHRY, SYGVKD. The V end lost 3 bases, the J end lost 1 base, and 9 bases lay between the germline ends. This CDR3 has 14 amino acids. In DNA, the CDR3 is TGTGCCATCAGTGACCCCGTCCAGAACACTGAAGCTTTCTTT. Its translation: CAISDPVQNTEAFF.

This clonotype has a count of ten or more. V and J are TRBV7-8 and TRBJ2-1, with 9 bases lining up with TRBD1. Per germline, CDR1 SGHVS and CDR2 FQNEAQ. The CDR3 has 14 amino acids. Trimming took 4 bases from V and 7 from J; bases not matched to a gene: 5. CDR3 in DNA: TGTGCCAGCAGCTCACTGACAGGGGGGAATGAGCAGTTCTTC. It specifies CASSSLTGGNEQFF.

This clonotype has at least ten counts. The chain carries TRBV6-5 and TRBJ1-1, with D possibly matching TRBD1 (6 bases). Germline V gene lookup returns CDR1 MNHEY and CDR2 SVGAGI. Trimming left V 2 bases short and J 12 bases short, with 13 bases between. The CDR3 is 12 amino acids. The CDR3 nucleotides read TGTGCCAGCAGTTACGCGGGGGGCAGGACTTTCTTT. This sequence encodes CASSYAGGRTFF.

In this sample, this clonotype turned up many times. CDR3 in amino acids: CAKTRTGSAVLNTGELFF. DNA of the CDR3: TGTGCCAAAACCAGGACAGGGTCGGCGGTCCTAAACACCGGGGAGCTGTTTTTT. The chain employs TRBV7-9 and TRBJ2-2, with 8 bases lining up with TRBD1. This CDR3 has 18 residues. With V trimmed by 10 bases and J by 2 bases, 18 bases remained unmatched. The germline gives CDR1 SEHNR, CDR2 FQNEAQ (reference sequence).

This clonotype has at least ten counts. V is TRBV12-3 or TRBV12-4 and J is TRBJ2-2; D gene unclear. V was cut by 2 bases and J by 1 base, with 11 bases left in between. This CDR3 region has 16 residues. The CDR3 here is CASSLSGAGNTGELFF. As DNA, the CDR3 is TGTGCCAGCAGTTTATCAGGAGCCGGGAACACCGGGGAGCTGTTTTTT.

This clonotype came up many times. This chain uses TRBV21-1 with TRBJ2-7. TRBV21-1 is deemed a pseudogene. This CDR3 region has 13 residues. CDR3 in amino acids: CASSKEADYEQYF. CDR3 nucleotides: TGTGCCAGCAGCAAAGAGGCAGACTACGAGCAGTACTTC.

This clonotype has at least ten counts. This chain connects TRBV5-1 to TRBJ2-1; TRBD1 aligns across 8 bases. The CDR3 has 13 amino acids. V was pared by 4 bases and J by 5 bases, with 2 bases of the junction left unmatched. Germline-derived CDR1 and CDR2 are SGHRS and YFSETQ. The CDR3 DNA sequence: TGCGCCAGCAGCAACAGGGGGGACAATGAGCAGTTCTTC. Its protein is CASSNRGDNEQFF.

The table lists this clonotype with many counts. The V and J genes are TRBV4-1 and TRBJ2-2; D remains ambiguous. The CDR3 extends over 15 amino acids. Trimming shortened V by 4 bases and J by 4 bases, and 13 bases separated the two germline ends. Germline assignment: CDR1 MGHRA and CDR2 YSYEKL. As DNA, the CDR3 is TGCGCCAGCAGCCCCCCCATCATGGGCACCGGGGAGCTGTTTTTT. Residues: CASSPPIMGTGELFF.

This clonotype came up many times. The chain has TRBV12-3 or TRBV12-4 and TRBJ2-2; 7 bases map to TRBD1. This CDR3 contains 16 residues. V was pared by 7 bases and J by 4 bases, with 12 bases of the junction left unmatched. Here the CDR3 DNA reads TGTGCCAGCATCCACGTCAGGGGGTTTGTCACCGGGGAGCTGTTTTTT. Protein sequence: CASIHVRGFVTGELFF.

Many counts were recorded for this clonotype. The chain has TRBV7-9 and TRBJ1-1, with 11 positions matching TRBD1. The V gene end was trimmed by 5 bases and the J gene end by 6 bases; junction bases not matched to a gene: 8. Germline V lookup: CDR1 SEHNR, CDR2 FQNEAQ (reference sequence). This CDR3 spans 15 amino acids. CDR3 residues: CASSPVGTGGSEAFF. As DNA, the CDR3 is TGTGCCAGCAGCCCTGTGGGGACAGGGGGTTCTGAAGCTTTCTTT.

This clonotype was found many times. This chain joins TRBV11-2 and TRBJ2-7; possible D gene TRBD2, 5 bases. V was pared by 2 bases and J by 5 bases, with 19 bases between. The CDR3 spans 16 residues. CDR1 SGHAT and CDR2 FQNNGV come from the germline V gene. The CDR3 DNA follows: TGTGCCAGCAGCTTATCCCCGACTATAGCGACCAACGAGCAGTACTTC. Encoded protein: CASSLSPTIATNEQYF. Based on the CDR3 plus reference TRBV11-2 and TRBJ2-7, the full variable domain is EAGVAQSPRYKIIEKRQSVAFWCNPISGHATLYWYQQILGQGPKLLIQFQNNGVVDDSQLPKDRFSAERLKGVDSTLKIQPAKLEDSAVYLCASSLSPTIATNEQYFGPGTRLTVT.

This clonotype came up many times. This chain joins TRBV20-1 and TRBJ2-3; D might be TRBD2 (5 bases). Germline V gene sequence: CDR1 DFQATT, CDR2 SNEGSKA (reference sequence). Between the trimmed V and J ends, which lost 6 bases and 5 bases, there was a span of 15 bases. The length of the CDR3 is 13 residues. The CDR3 spells CSAQEVIRDTQYF. The CDR3 region has the DNA TGCAGTGCCCAGGAGGTGATCAGAGATACGCAGTATTTT.

This clonotype has at least ten counts. The gene calls are TRBV12-3 or TRBV12-4 and TRBJ2-7, with D uncertain. The CDR3 totals 15 residues. With 4 bases removed from V and 7 bases from J, the gap between germline ends came to 20 bases. The CDR3 here is CASSSPAHGVREQYF. CDR3 coding DNA: TGTGCCAGCAGTTCCCCCGCCCACGGCGTTCGGGAGCAGTACTTC.

At least ten counts were recorded for this clonotype. This chain joins TRBV7-8 and TRBJ2-7; 8 bases align to TRBD2. The V segment lost 5 bases and the J segment 4 bases; nucleotides outside the gene matches: 10. This CDR3 has 15 amino acids. Germline V gene data show CDR1 as SGHVS and CDR2 as FQNEAQ. The CDR3, as DNA: TGTGCCAGCAGCCTACGGGAGGGCGGATTATACGAGCAGTACTTC. This gives the protein CASSLREGGLYEQYF.